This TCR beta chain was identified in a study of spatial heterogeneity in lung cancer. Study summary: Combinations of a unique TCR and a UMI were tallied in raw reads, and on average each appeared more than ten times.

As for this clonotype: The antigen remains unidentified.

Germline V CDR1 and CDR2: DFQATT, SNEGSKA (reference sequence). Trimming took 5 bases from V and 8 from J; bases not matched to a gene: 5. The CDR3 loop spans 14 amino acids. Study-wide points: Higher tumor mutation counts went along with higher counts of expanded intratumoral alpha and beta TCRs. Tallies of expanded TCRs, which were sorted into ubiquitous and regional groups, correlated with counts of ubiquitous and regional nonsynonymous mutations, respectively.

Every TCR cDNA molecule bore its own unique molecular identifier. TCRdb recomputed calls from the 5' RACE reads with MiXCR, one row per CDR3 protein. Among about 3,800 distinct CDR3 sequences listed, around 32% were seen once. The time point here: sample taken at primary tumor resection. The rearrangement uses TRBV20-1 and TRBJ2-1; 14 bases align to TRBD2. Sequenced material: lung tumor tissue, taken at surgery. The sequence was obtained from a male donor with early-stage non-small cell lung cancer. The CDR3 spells CSALTSGRADEQFF. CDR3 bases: TGCAGTGCTTTGACTAGCGGGAGGGCCGATGAGCAGTTCTTC.